Described below is a single T cell receptor (beta chain) sequence and its context. Which antigen it targets is not known. Per-base qualities were not stored, and no clone one base away is much larger. This sample is drawn from a study of T-cell memory formation after mild COVID-19 (dated by TCRdb to the early 2020s). With respect to the entire study: TCR sequence clusters from the two donors were found to be largely donor specific. Two young, previously healthy adult volunteers, one female and one male, were included in the cohort. In a couple of donors, T-cell clones that expanded and contracted after mild COVID-19 were followed by sequencing TCRalpha and TCRbeta repertoires longitudinally.

Results and caveats for the whole study, not just this receptor: The detection of some responding clones in pre-infection memory suggests that pre-existing cross-reactive memory T cells joined the SARS-CoV-2 response. Only a couple of mild cases were covered by the study, and larger cohorts that include severe cases with pre-infection samples were considered necessary. Contracting CD4+ clones appeared mostly in the CM and EM memory subsets, whereas CD8+ clones were enriched in EMRA. From day 15 to 85, contracting clones showed balanced CD4/CD8 phenotypes, whereas a second wave of clones that expanded from day 15 to 37 leaned towards CD4+. The second-wave clones that peaked on day 37 were not confirmed to be SARS-CoV-2 specific.

Ficoll-Paque density gradient centrifugation was used to isolate PBMCs. CDR1 SGHKS and CDR2 YYEKEE were looked up in the germline V gene (reference sequence). The junction shows trimming of 2 bases on V and 5 bases on J, and the gene matches do not reach 3 bases of it. The CDR3 starts with the cysteine, ends with the phenylalanine, and has 15 residues. The entry retains the CDR3 DNA only, 45 bases that are in frame from base 1. The run used an Illumina NovaSeq 6000. Using 5'RACE with constant-segment primers, TCRalpha and TCRbeta cDNA libraries were constructed, with sample barcodes and unique molecular identifiers added in the process. RNA was extracted from every sample with Trizol reagent. Library amplification was performed in two PCR steps, and a second sample barcode and Illumina TruSeq adapters were introduced in the second step. Sequencing of libraries was performed on an Illumina NovaSeq with 2 x 150 bp paired-end reads. The authors' pipeline ran thus. Reads were demultiplexed and collapsed into UMI-guided consensus sequences with migec v1.2.7. Using mixcr v2.1.11, the UMI consensuses were aligned to TRA and TRB V and J templates and assembled into clonotypes. Clonotypes were classified as expanded or contracted when called significant by both edgeR and NoisET, with noise models trained on biological replicates. For edgeR calls, the cutoffs were a false discovery rate-adjusted p below 0.01 and a log2 fold-change threshold of 1. As an exploratory analysis of dynamics, PCA with hierarchical clustering was applied to max-normalized trajectories of the 1000 most abundant clonotypes. Separately sequenced CD4+ and CD8+ repertoires were used to assign the CD4 or CD8 phenotype of responding clones. The public reads were quality trimmed at Q25 with fastp and then assembled into clones with MiXCR by TCRdb, keeping productive beta chains. A single entry per CDR3 protein holds the most common genes and DNA from its merged rows. It is TCRdb's table, rather than the study itself, that gives the V and J calls and clone size. Across this sample there are 100,000 to 150,000 distinct CDR3 sequences, with approximately 6.2% seen only once. The biggest ten clones account for about 2.2% of the sample.

The sequence is built from TRBV5-5 and TRBJ2-3, and 12 bases in between align with TRBD2. Sequences were obtained from PBMCs or a T cell subset sorted from them (not recorded which). The receptor was isolated from an adult woman who had mild COVID-19 (a few samples of this study predate the infection). The sample titles of this study are shuffled in the database, so cell type and time point are left out; the donor was told from shared clones. The CDR3 corresponds to CASSLLAGGVDTQYF. The sequence in DNA is TGTGCCAGCAGCTTACTAGCGGGGGGAGTAGATACGCAGTATTTT.